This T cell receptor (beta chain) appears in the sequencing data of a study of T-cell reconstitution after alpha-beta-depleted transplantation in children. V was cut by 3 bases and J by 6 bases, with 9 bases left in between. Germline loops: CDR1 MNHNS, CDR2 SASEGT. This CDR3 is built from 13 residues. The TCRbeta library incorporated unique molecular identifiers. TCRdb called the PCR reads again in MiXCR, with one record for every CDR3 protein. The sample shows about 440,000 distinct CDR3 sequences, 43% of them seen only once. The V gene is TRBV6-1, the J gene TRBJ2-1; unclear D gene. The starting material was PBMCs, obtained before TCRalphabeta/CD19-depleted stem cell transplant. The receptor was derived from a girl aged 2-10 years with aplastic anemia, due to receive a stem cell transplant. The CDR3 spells CASSDTLPNEQFF. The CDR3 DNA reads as TGTGCCAGCAGTGACACCCTACCCAATGAGCAGTTCTTC.